These T cell receptor beta chains were read from a single sample in a study of shared clonotypes between healthy human individuals. Sequenced by immunoSEQ multiplex PCR; TCRdb stores in-frame clones only, minus some. The table lists over a million clones, more than 75% of them singletons. Specimen: memory CD4+ T cells from PBMCs. These receptors came from a young man in good health. Some clones in this sample may be carry-over from other donors' samples. Both conserved end residues are part of each CDR3. The order of the fields is V gene, D gene, J gene, clone size, CDR3 protein. The D gene is left open where the match is weak. Only part of the rows carry a size: once, few, many, or a class if the clone is expanded.

TRBV6-1	.	TRBJ2-7	.	CASSESDGGYEQYF
TRBV30	.	TRBJ1-2	many	CAWIGDDGYGYTF
TRBV30	.	TRBJ1-5	.	CAWTKGWGQPQHF
TRBV7-2	.	TRBJ2-3	.	CASSHDGVGTDTQYF
TRBV28	.	TRBJ2-3	.	CASSIPQPSGADTQYF
TRBV6-5	TRBD1	TRBJ2-7	.	CASSYTGQSSYEQYF
TRBV5-1	TRBD1	TRBJ2-3	.	CASSPEAGGDTQYF
TRBV5-5	TRBD1	TRBJ1-5	.	CASSPGQGNQPQHF
TRBV11-2	.	TRBJ2-5	.	CASSLQGETQYF
TRBV2	.	TRBJ2-2	.	CASSFGGWPGELFF
TRBV6-1	.	TRBJ1-4	.	CASRPWLELGEKLFF
TRBV7-9	TRBD2	TRBJ2-7	.	CASSRQTSGKRWGYEQYF
TRBV5-4	TRBD2	TRBJ2-3	.	CASSLTSVATDTQYF
TRBV7-3	.	TRBJ2-3	.	CASRGNTDTQYF
TRBV6-6	.	TRBJ1-1	once	CASSSDYEAFF
TRBV7-2	.	TRBJ2-1	.	CASSLGQPLFQKFF
TRBV5-4	.	TRBJ2-4	.	CASSWNSGTGTKNIQYF
TRBV7-9	TRBD1	TRBJ2-5	.	CATSDRAAETQYF
TRBV2	TRBD1	TRBJ2-7	.	CASHRDSHEQYF
TRBV25-1	.	TRBJ1-6	.	CASSVEFRSPLHF